The 16 T cell receptor beta chains below were found in one sample sequenced in a study of shared clonotypes between healthy human individuals (dated by TCRdb to 2018 to 2021). For the CD8 naive samples, CD45RO-negative cells were positively selected for CCR7, yielding a CD45RA+CCR7+ population from which TemRA cells were excluded. The receptor library was made with the immunoSEQ multiplex PCR assay. TCRdb carries this immuneACCESS record with in-frame sequences only. Its versions omit some clonotypes, under half of them owing to an unresolved V gene in the studies checked, with the rest unexplained. The sample data list around 650,000 clones, and 95% to 96% of these were observed just once. Of the sample, 0.11% falls within the top ten clones. The specimen was naive CD8+ T cells sorted from blood. Read against the paper, the sample's cell subset or site label means: CD45RA+CCR7+. The receptors come from a woman aged 25 to 39 in good health.

The chain links TRBV6-6 to TRBJ2-5, with 11 bases matching TRBD2. V lost 6 bases and J lost 4; bases outside the gene matches: 7. This CDR3 contains 15 residues. Germline CDR1 and CDR2: MNHNY and SVGAGI (reference sequence). In DNA form, the CDR3 reads TGTGCCAGCAGCGCTACTAGCGGGAGCTTAGAGACCCAGTACTTC. Its translation is CASSATSGSLETQYF.

CDR3 nucleotides: TGTGCCACCAGCAGAGATCGCGGTGGAAGAACCGGGGAGCTGTTTTTT. Protein product: CATSRDRGGRTGELFF. J is TRBJ2-2 and V is TRBV15, with D hard to call. There are 16 residues in the CDR3. Germline loops: CDR1 LNHNV, CDR2 YYDKDF (reference sequence). Trimming removed 0 bases from V and 5 bases from J, with 13 bases in between.

The gene calls are TRBV5-6 and TRBJ2-4; no clear D. Trimming pared 1 base from V and 11 bases from J, leaving 16 bases between. Germline V CDR1 and CDR2: SGHDT, YYEEEE. The CDR3 sequence is 14 residues long. In DNA form, the CDR3 reads TGTGCCAGCAGCTTGAGGGATAGACCGCCGCTTCAGTACTTC. As protein: CASSLRDRPPLQYF.

In DNA, the CDR3 is TGTGCCAGCAGCTTAATAGCGGGCAGCTCCGAGCAGTACTTC. This gives the protein CASSLIAGSSEQYF. The rearrangement joins TRBV11-2 to TRBJ2-7, with TRBD2 matching 7 bases. V lost 2 bases to trimming and J lost 6 bases; unmatched junction nucleotides: 7. The germline V gene encodes CDR1 SGHAT and CDR2 FQNNGV. The CDR3 spans 14 residues. Full variable domain (missing parts from reference TRBV11-2 and TRBJ2-7): EAGVAQSPRYKIIEKRQSVAFWCNPISGHATLYWYQQILGQGPKLLIQFQNNGVVDDSQLPKDRFSAERLKGVDSTLKIQPAKLEDSAVYLCASSLIAGSSEQYFGPGTRLTVT.

V gene TRBV7-8 combines with J gene TRBJ2-3; 7 bases agree with TRBD2. The germline V gene has CDR1 SGHVS and CDR2 FQNEAQ. V lost 6 bases, J lost 2 bases, and 8 bases stayed unmatched. CDR3 length equals 15 residues. The CDR3 nucleotides read TGTGCCAGCAGATTGACTAGCTCAGTCACAGATACGCAGTATTTT. Translation gives CASRLTSSVTDTQYF.

V is TRBV6-5 and J is TRBJ1-2; 9 bases line up with TRBD1. The germline CDR1 and CDR2 sequences are MNHEY and SVGAGI. This CDR3 region has 15 residues. Trimming cost V 4 bases and J 6 bases; bases outside gene matches: 9. Written as DNA, the CDR3 is TGTGCCAGCAGTTCCACAGGGGGCTTTGTAAATGGCTACACCTTC. Amino acid sequence: CASSSTGGFVNGYTF.

This clone has just one count. The chain employs TRBV6-1 and TRBJ2-7, with no clear D. This CDR3 has 12 residues. Germline V gene lookup returns CDR1 MNHNS and CDR2 SASEGT. V lost 6 bases to trimming and J lost 3 bases, with 9 bases between them. The CDR3 here is CASSPEHYEQYF. The CDR3 nucleotides are TGTGCCAGCAGCCCGGAACACTACGAGCAGTACTTC.

The chain links TRBV27 to TRBJ2-2; 9 bases fit TRBD1. The CDR3 extends over 14 amino acids. V shed 5 bases and J 7 bases; nucleotides not matched to a gene: 5. Germline CDR1 and CDR2: MNHEY and SMNVEV (reference sequence). CDR3 in amino acids: CASSGQGLVGELFF. CDR3 coding DNA: TGTGCCAGCAGTGGACAGGGGTTGGTCGGGGAGCTGTTTTTT.

The chain combines TRBV27 with TRBJ2-7; 11 bases agree with TRBD2. The CDR3 is 16 residues long. The junction had 5 bases not matched to a gene; V was cut back by 4 bases and J by 0 bases. Per the germline V gene, CDR1 is MNHEY and CDR2 is SMNVEV (reference sequence). The CDR3 bases are TGTGCCAGCAGTTCACGACTAGCGGGATTCTCCTACGAGCAGTACTTC. This codes for CASSSRLAGFSYEQYF.

The chain combines TRBV21-1 with TRBJ1-5; no check of the table's D call, TRBD1, against the DNA was made. TRBV21-1 is assigned pseudogene status. This CDR3 is 19 amino acids long. CDR3 region: CASSKRPGCRDRDIQPQHF. CDR3 in DNA: TGTGCCAGCAGCAAAAGACCCGGATGTAGGGACAGAGATATACAGCCCCAGCATTTT.

The gene calls are TRBV5-8 and TRBJ2-2; no clear D gene. This CDR3 is built from 15 residues. Germline CDR1 reads SGHTS; CDR2 reads YDEGEE. With 3 bases removed from V and 8 bases from J, the gap between germline ends came to 17 bases. In DNA, the CDR3 is TGTGCCAGCAGCTCGGGCTACTCGACTGAGGGGGAGCTGTTTTTT. The encoded protein is CASSSGYSTEGELFF.

The chain couples TRBV2 to TRBJ2-1; 8 bases are shared with TRBD1. The CDR3 is 16 amino acids. Germline loops: CDR1 SNHLY, CDR2 FYNNEI. With V trimmed by 8 bases and J by 4 bases, 13 bases remained unmatched. The CDR3 region has the DNA TGTGCCAGCCTATATCGACAGGGGTGGATTTACAATGAGCAGTTCTTC. Protein product: CASLYRQGWIYNEQFF. The variable domain in full, completed from reference TRBV2 and TRBJ2-1, reads EPEVTQTPSHQVTQMGQEVILRCVPISNHLYFYWYRQILGQKVEFLVSFYNNEISEKSEIFDDQFSVERPDGSNFTLKIRSTKLEDSAMYFCASLYRQGWIYNEQFFGPGTRLTVL.

CDR3 DNA: TGTGCCAGCAGTTACACCCCGGCGGGAGATACGCAGTATTTT. This sequence encodes CASSYTPAGDTQYF. This chain connects TRBV2 to TRBJ2-3, with D possibly matching TRBD2 (5 bases). V shed 5 bases and J shed 5 bases, with 14 bases lying between them. Germline CDR1 SNHLY, CDR2 FYNNEI. This CDR3 is built from 14 residues.

This rearrangement joins TRBV4-1 to TRBJ2-5; D is ambiguous. The CDR3 consists of 16 residues. Germline CDR1 is MGHRA and CDR2 is YSYEKL. V lost 3 bases and J lost 2, with 16 bases in between. The CDR3 DNA sequence: TGCGCCAGCAGCCAGTTAAGGACGGCAGGACAAGAGACCCAGTACTTC. It yields the protein CASSQLRTAGQETQYF.

The J gene is TRBJ1-5, the V gene TRBV15; TRBD1 is a possible D gene (6 bases). The length of the CDR3 is 16 residues. The germline gives CDR1 LNHNV, CDR2 YYDKDF (reference sequence). V lost 4 bases and J lost 2, with 15 bases in between. CDR3 DNA: TGTGCCACCAGCATGTCTGCGACAGGACGCAATCAGCCCCAGCATTTT. Translation: CATSMSATGRNQPQHF.

Here the CDR3 DNA reads TGTGCCAGCAGTTACTCTTCCGACAATAACAATGAGCAGTTCTTC. This translates into CASSYSSDNNNEQFF. The chain is built from TRBV6-5 and TRBJ2-1, with no clear D. CDR3 length: 15 amino acids. With 0 bases removed from V and 5 bases from J, the gap between germline ends came to 11 bases. Germline assignment: CDR1 MNHEY and CDR2 SVGAGI.